One sample yielded the 26 T cell receptor beta chains listed below, sequenced in a study of blood T cell repertoires in COVID-19. Data came from immunoSEQ multiplex PCR; TCRdb stores just in-frame clones and leaves some out. The data contain under 65,000 clones, less than 75% of them singletons. Sequencing used peripheral blood. The receptors originated from a woman in her sixties or seventies with acute or convalescent COVID-19.

The chain is built from TRBV14 and TRBJ2-1, with TRBD1 matching 8 bases. Per germline, CDR1 SGHDN and CDR2 FVKESK. V shed 1 base and J 4 bases; nucleotides not matched to a gene: 6. This CDR3 has 16 residues. This CDR3 reads CASSQVRTGMYNEQFF. The CDR3 DNA follows: TGTGCCAGCAGCCAAGTGCGGACAGGGATGTACAATGAGCAGTTCTTC. Looking up the rest from reference TRBV14 and TRBJ2-1 gives the full variable domain: EAGVTQFPSHSVIEKGQTVTLRCDPISGHDNLYWYRRVMGKEIKFLLHFVKESKQDESGMPNNRFLAERTGGTYSTLKVQPAELEDSGVYFCASSQVRTGMYNEQFFGPGTRLTVL.

This chain uses TRBV7-2 with TRBJ1-1; D unclear. Looked up from germline, CDR1 is SGHTA and CDR2 is FQGNSA. The CDR3 is 14 amino acids. V was cut by 5 bases and J by 7 bases, with 17 bases left in between. The CDR3 is CASSPRWARDEAFF. The CDR3 coding sequence is TGTGCCAGCAGCCCTCGGTGGGCTCGGGATGAAGCTTTCTTT.

This clone was counted once. V and J are TRBV1 and TRBJ2-1; the D call TRBD1 from the table was never checked on the DNA. TRBV1 is tagged as a pseudogene. The length of the CDR3 is 12 residues. For the CDR3, the DNA is TGCACCAAACCGGACAGTAAAGATGAGCAGTTCTTC. Translating gives CTKPDSKDEQFF.

The chain uses TRBV5-6 and TRBJ1-5, with TRBD1 matching over 11 bases. The CDR3 runs to 17 residues. Germline loops: CDR1 SGHDT, CDR2 YYEEEE. The ends lost 4 bases at V and 0 bases at J; junction bases unmatched: 6. The DNA of the CDR3 is TGTGCCAGCAGCCGCGGGACAGGGGGGCTTAGCAATCAGCCCCAGCATTTT. It encodes CASSRGTGGLSNQPQHF.

The chain combines TRBV6-5 with TRBJ1-2, with a tentative D call TRBD1 (6 bases). The CDR3 sequence is 14 residues long. Deletions cut 4 bases from V and 8 bases from J, with 17 bases between. The germline V gene encodes CDR1 MNHEY and CDR2 SVGAGI. The CDR3 here is CASSWTWGGGGYTF. CDR3 in DNA: TGTGCCAGCAGTTGGACTTGGGGGGGCGGAGGCTACACCTTC.

The rearrangement uses TRBV5-1 and TRBJ2-5; D call uncertain. CDR3 size: 12 residues. V was clipped by 0 bases and J by 4 bases, with 4 bases between them. The germline CDR1 and CDR2 sequences are SGHRS and YFSETQ. The CDR3 coding sequence is TGCGCCAGCAGCTTGGCCGGAGAGACCCAGTACTTC. Translated: CASSLAGETQYF.

The chain joins TRBV7-7 to TRBJ1-5; a possible D gene is TRBD1 (5 bases). The CDR3 spans 15 residues. Germline-derived CDR1 and CDR2 are SSHAT and FNYEAQ (reference sequence). The DNA for the CDR3 is TGTGCTAGTACACGGGACTCTTATAGCAATCAGCCCCAGCATTTT. This encodes CASTRDSYSNQPQHF.

This chain uses TRBV3-1 (or the pseudogene TRBV3-2) with TRBJ2-3, with 9 bases identical to TRBD2. V was pared by 4 bases and J by 6 bases, with 14 bases of the junction left unmatched. The V gene's germline CDR1 is LGHDT and CDR2 YNNKEL (reference sequence). The CDR3 has 17 amino acids. The CDR3 coding sequence is TGTGCCAGCAGCCTCCTAACCCTAGGCGGGGGGGCGGATACGCAGTATTTT. Amino acid sequence: CASSLLTLGGGADTQYF.

There are many counts of this clone. The CDR3 loop reads CASSTTREMNTEAFF. CDR3 bases: TGTGCCAGCTCCACCACGAGGGAAATGAACACTGAAGCTTTCTTT. This chain links TRBV18 with TRBJ1-1; no definite D call. Germline V gives CDR1 KGHSH, CDR2 LQKENI. V was pared by 6 bases and J by 0 bases, with 14 bases between. The CDR3 is made up of 15 amino acids.

This chain joins TRBV6-5 and TRBJ2-2, with TRBD1 matching 12 bases. Germline loops: CDR1 MNHEY, CDR2 SVGAGI. J lost 7 bases, V lost 4 bases, and 7 bases had no gene match. This CDR3 comprises 16 residues. The CDR3 DNA follows: TGTGCCAGCAGTTCCACCGGGACAGGGGGCAACGGGGAGCTGTTTTTT. Translation gives CASSSTGTGGNGELFF.

This sequence joins TRBV10-3 and TRBJ1-5; a weak D match, TRBD1 (6 bases). Germline CDR1 ENHRY, CDR2 SYGVKD. The CDR3 loop spans 15 amino acids. Trimming took off 1 base at V and 0 bases at J, with 7 bases between the two ends. In DNA form, the CDR3 reads TGTGCCATCAGTGAGTACAGGGATAGCAATCAGCCCCAGCATTTT. This sequence encodes CAISEYRDSNQPQHF.

The rearrangement uses TRBV11-2 and TRBJ1-1; TRBD1 matches 7 bases. Trimming removed 3 bases from V and 5 bases from J; junction bases left unmatched: 15. The germline V gene encodes CDR1 SGHAT and CDR2 FQNNGV. The CDR3 extends over 17 amino acids. The CDR3 DNA is TGTGCCAGCAGCTTTTGGGGCCGGAAGGGGGCGGGTACTGAAGCTTTCTTT. Translation: CASSFWGRKGAGTEAFF. Combining the CDR3 with reference TRBV11-2 and TRBJ1-1 gives the whole variable domain EAGVAQSPRYKIIEKRQSVAFWCNPISGHATLYWYQQILGQGPKLLIQFQNNGVVDDSQLPKDRFSAERLKGVDSTLKIQPAKLEDSAVYLCASSFWGRKGAGTEAFFGQGTRLTVV.

This chain joins TRBV5-4 and TRBJ1-3; D is unclear. The CDR3 sequence is 13 residues long. The germline V and J ends were trimmed by 5 bases and 4 bases, with 10 bases remaining between them. The germline gives CDR1 SGHNT, CDR2 YYREEE (reference sequence). The CDR3 region has the DNA TGTGCCAGCAGTCCCGGGGAGGGAAACACCATATATTTT. It translates to CASSPGEGNTIYF.

The chain uses TRBV7-6 and TRBJ2-3, with D perhaps TRBD2 (7 bases). The length of the CDR3 is 16 residues. Trimming removed 5 bases at V and 4 bases at J, with 19 bases between. Germline CDR1 is SGHVS and CDR2 is FNYEAQ. The CDR3 loop reads CASSPRLAGGPDTQYF. CDR3 bases: TGTGCCAGCAGCCCTCGACTAGCCGGGGGCCCAGATACGCAGTATTTT.

In this sample, this clone turned up once. The chain employs TRBV9 and TRBJ2-1, with TRBD1 as a possible D gene (5 bases). In germline, CDR1 is SGDLS, CDR2 YYNGEE. V was clipped by 1 base and J by 0 bases, with 8 bases between them. The CDR3 spans 15 residues. The CDR3 DNA is TGTGCCAGCAGCGTATTGGACACCTCCTACAATGAGCAGTTCTTC. Its protein is CASSVLDTSYNEQFF.

The gene calls are TRBV28 and TRBJ2-2; 9 nucleotides match TRBD1. The CDR3 totals 16 residues. V trimming: 8 bases; J trimming: 3 bases; junction bases outside the gene matches: 10. Germline V CDR1 and CDR2: MDHEN, SYDVKM. DNA of the CDR3: TGTGCCAGCGGCCCGGCCGGGACAGGGCACACCGGGGAGCTGTTTTTT. Translated, it gives CASGPAGTGHTGELFF.

The chain is built from TRBV14 and TRBJ1-3, with 9 bases that match TRBD1. The CDR3 runs 19 residues. Germline V gene data show CDR1 as SGHDN and CDR2 as FVKESK. V lost 4 bases to trimming and J lost 8 bases; unmatched junction nucleotides: 21. The CDR3 DNA follows: TGTGCCAGCAGCCCATTGCCGGGACAGGGAACAGGAAAACGGGACACCATATATTTT. Protein: CASSPLPGQGTGKRDTIYF.

The V call is TRBV6-2 or TRBV6-3, the J call TRBJ2-7; D ambiguous. Germline assignment: CDR1 MNHEY and CDR2 SVGEGT. V was pared by 2 bases and J by 6 bases, with 11 bases between. CDR3 length: 13 residues. This CDR3 reads CASSYTSSSEQYF. CDR3 nucleotides: TGTGCCAGCAGTTACACCTCGAGTAGCGAGCAGTACTTC.

The chain joins TRBV5-1 to TRBJ2-5, with 14 bases aligning to TRBD2. J was trimmed by 5 bases and V by 1 base; bases with no gene match: 7. In germline, CDR1 is SGHRS, CDR2 YFSETQ. CDR3 length equals 17 residues. CDR3 protein: CASSLSGLAGGGETQYF. CDR3 nucleotide sequence: TGCGCCAGCAGCTTGAGTGGACTAGCGGGGGGCGGGGAGACCCAGTACTTC.

The table lists this clone with a few counts. The rearrangement joins TRBV5-4 to TRBJ2-3, with 7 bases that match TRBD2. The germline CDR1 and CDR2 sequences are SGHNT and YYREEE (reference sequence). Germline trimming cut 2 bases from V and 0 bases from J; bases unmatched to any gene: 6. There are 16 residues in the CDR3. CDR3 coding DNA: TGTGCCAGCAGCTTTCGGGCTAGCGGTAGCACAGATACGCAGTATTTT. This translates into CASSFRASGSTDTQYF.

This clone came up many times. The chain joins TRBV15 to TRBJ1-2; D possibly corresponds to TRBD1 (6 bases). The CDR3 is made up of 14 amino acids. Trimming pared 3 bases from V and 6 bases from J, leaving 14 bases between. CDR1 is LNHNV and CDR2 is YYDKDF in the germline V gene (reference sequence). The CDR3 here is CATSSPWTANGYTF. Written as DNA, the CDR3 is TGTGCCACCAGCAGCCCCTGGACAGCGAATGGCTACACCTTC.

The table lists this clone with a count of one. This chain joins TRBV20-1 and TRBJ2-7, with 9 bases identical to TRBD1. V dropped 3 bases and J dropped 8; count of bases not matched to a gene: 2. This CDR3 contains 11 residues. CDR1 is DFQATT and CDR2 is SNEGSKA in the germline V gene (reference sequence). The chain's CDR3 is CSASTGGQQYV. CDR3 DNA sequence: TGCAGTGCTAGCACAGGGGGCCAGCAGTACGTC.

This chain connects TRBV7-3 to TRBJ2-2; 7 bases map to TRBD1. The CDR3 totals 15 residues. The ends lost 5 bases at V and 5 bases at J; junction bases unmatched: 8. Germline-derived CDR1 and CDR2 are SGHTA and FQGTGA. CDR3 sequence reads: CASSPKGAVTGELFF. The CDR3 DNA reads TGTGCCAGCAGCCCCAAGGGGGCGGTGACCGGGGAGCTGTTTTTT.

CDR3 protein: CASSTRQGFSTTNEKLFF. The CDR3 DNA sequence: TGCGCCAGCAGCACGCGCCAGGGCTTTTCAACAACTAATGAAAAACTGTTTTTT. The gene calls are TRBV5-1 and TRBJ1-4; maybe TRBD1 (5 bases). Trimming removed 4 bases at V and 0 bases at J, with 19 bases between. The germline V gene has CDR1 SGHRS and CDR2 YFSETQ. The CDR3 runs 18 residues. Full variable domain (outside the CDR3, taken from reference TRBV5-1 and TRBJ1-4): KAGVTQTPRYLIKTRGQQVTLSCSPISGHRSVSWYQQTPGQGLQFLFEYFSETQRNKGNFPGRFSGRQFSNSRSEMNVSTLELGDSALYLCASSTRQGFSTTNEKLFFGSGTQLSVL.

The chain is built from TRBV18 and TRBJ1-2; 8 nucleotides line up with TRBD1. The germline CDR1 and CDR2 sequences are KGHSH and LQKENI. The CDR3 has 13 residues. The J segment lost 8 bases and the V segment lost 3 bases, leaving 5 bases of the junction unmatched. This chain's CDR3 is CASSPTGEHGYTF. DNA for the CDR3: TGTGCCAGCTCACCGACAGGGGAGCACGGCTACACCTTC.

This clone was seen a few times. The gene calls are TRBV5-1 and TRBJ1-1; a possible D gene is TRBD1 (6 bases). The CDR3 contains 15 residues. The ends were cut back, 0 bases at V and 1 base at J, with 10 bases in the middle. From germline, CDR1 is SGHRS and CDR2 YFSETQ. The CDR3 coding sequence is TGCGCCAGCAGCTTGGTGGGACAAAAGAACACTGAAGCTTTCTTT. Translating it yields CASSLVGQKNTEAFF.